The 15 T cell receptor beta chains below come from one sample, sequenced in a study of T cell changes during pregnancy in multiple sclerosis. Sequenced by immunoSEQ multiplex PCR; TCRdb stores in-frame clones only, minus some. Of some 64,000 clones in the sample, more than 85% were seen once. Sequenced material: peripheral blood, taken in the first trimester of pregnancy. These receptors all stem from a female donor with multiple sclerosis, enrolled in a pregnancy study.

This chain joins TRBV10-3 and TRBJ2-1; possibly TRBD1 for D (6 bases). V was pared by 6 bases and J by 0 bases, with 9 bases between. The length of the CDR3 is 14 residues. Germline CDR1 is ENHRY and CDR2 is SYGVKD. Here the CDR3 reads CAISGQSSYNEQFF. CDR3 DNA sequence: TGTGCCATCAGCGGACAGAGCTCCTACAATGAGCAGTTCTTC.

The chain recombines TRBV14 with TRBJ1-2, with 8 bases identical to TRBD1. This CDR3 region has 19 residues. V lost 2 bases and J lost 4; bases outside the gene matches: 18. Germline CDR1 SGHDN, CDR2 FVKESK. The CDR3 DNA reads as TGTGCCAGCAGCCAATCCAGGGGGCTGTTTCGTAATAACTCCTATGGCTACACCTTC. Residues: CASSQSRGLFRNNSYGYTF.

This clone was detected once. CDR3 amino acids: CSVEDPRSRETQYF. Written as DNA, the CDR3 is TGCAGCGTTGAAGATCCTAGAAGTAGGGAGACCCAGTACTTC. V usage is TRBV29-1 and J usage is TRBJ2-5; D is ambiguous. Germline V gene sequence: CDR1 SQVTM, CDR2 ANQGSEA. Trimming removed 0 bases from V and 5 bases from J, with 13 bases in between. The CDR3 loop spans 14 amino acids.

The chain is built from TRBV28 and TRBJ2-7; 9 bases are a match to TRBD1. This CDR3 region has 15 residues. Losses at the gene ends were 6 bases for V and 3 bases for J; bases not matched to a gene: 9. Germline V gives CDR1 MDHEN, CDR2 SYDVKM. CDR3 bases: TGTGCCAGCAGCCCGCCACAGGGGGCTCTCTACGAGCAGTACTTC. Encoded protein: CASSPPQGALYEQYF.

This clone has just one count. This chain connects TRBV7-6 to TRBJ2-7; 9 positions match TRBD1. CDR1 is SGHVS and CDR2 is FNYEAQ in the germline V gene. V dropped 3 bases and J dropped 7; count of bases not matched to a gene: 7. The CDR3 runs 14 residues. CDR3 DNA sequence: TGTGCCAGCAGCTTCGGGACAGGGTCCGGGGAGCAGTACTTC. It codes for CASSFGTGSGEQYF. Full variable domain (remainder filled in from reference TRBV7-6 and TRBJ2-7): GAGVSQSPRYKVTKRGQDVALRCDPISGHVSLYWYRQALGQGPEFLTYFNYEAQQDKSGLPNDRFSAERPEGSISTLTIQRTEQRDSAMYRCASSFGTGSGEQYFGPGTRLTVT.

This clone has a handful of counts. The V gene is TRBV5-4, the J gene TRBJ1-1; 10 bases agree with TRBD1. CDR1 is SGHNT, CDR2 YYREEE, per germline (reference sequence). This CDR3 comprises 14 residues. After removal of 0 bases from V and 11 bases from J, the junction contained 7 bases not matched to a gene. As DNA, the CDR3 is TGTGCCAGCAGCTTGGAATCGACAGGGGGCCAGGCTTTCTTT. Its translation: CASSLESTGGQAFF. The full variable domain, its missing parts supplied by reference TRBV5-4 and TRBJ1-1, is ETGVTQSPTHLIKTRGQQVTLRCSSQSGHNTVSWYQQALGQGPQFIFQYYREEENGRGNFPPRFSGLQFPNYSSELNVNALELDDSALYLCASSLESTGGQAFFGQGTRLTVV.

The chain is built from TRBV5-1 and TRBJ1-2; 7 bases fit TRBD1. Germline CDR1 is SGHRS and CDR2 is YFSETQ. The CDR3 runs to 14 residues. V lost 1 base, J lost 0 bases, and 0 bases stayed unmatched. The CDR3 spells CASSLQGANYGYTF. The CDR3 DNA is TGCGCCAGCAGCTTGCAGGGGGCTAACTATGGCTACACCTTC.

The chain carries TRBV5-1 and TRBJ2-3, with TRBD2 identical over 10 bases. The length of the CDR3 is 16 residues. Germline V gene sequence: CDR1 SGHRS, CDR2 YFSETQ. Unmatched junction bases numbered 2, after V lost 0 bases and J lost 1 base. The CDR3 nucleotides are TGCGCCAGCAGCTTGGTGCTAGCGGGAGGCACAGATACGCAGTATTTT. Protein product: CASSLVLAGGTDTQYF.

The gene calls are TRBV10-1 and TRBJ2-3; D might be TRBD2 (5 bases). The V gene's germline CDR1 is WNHNN and CDR2 SYGVQD (reference sequence). The V gene lost 10 bases and the J gene lost 0 bases, with 17 bases spanning the gap. The CDR3 consists of 15 residues. The CDR3 coding sequence is TGCGCCACCCAGAGAGCGGCGGTTAGCACAGATACGCAGTATTTT. The encoded protein is CATQRAAVSTDTQYF.

This chain joins TRBV7-2 and TRBJ2-5; unclear D gene. CDR3 length: 13 residues. Germline assignment: CDR1 SGHTA and CDR2 FQGNSA. V was clipped by 4 bases and J by 5 bases, with 11 bases between them. Written as DNA, the CDR3 is TGTGCCAGCAGCTCGTTTACTCTGGAGACCCAGTACTTC. This sequence encodes CASSSFTLETQYF.

A word on this clone: This may stem from a read error, because a much larger clone lies one nucleotide away. V usage is TRBV5-6 and J usage is TRBJ1-5, with unresolved D. Germline V gene sequence: CDR1 SGHDT, CDR2 YYEEEE. V gave up 0 bases and J gave up 9 bases, with 7 bases separating them. The CDR3 has 12 amino acids. The CDR3, as DNA: TGTGCCAGCAGCTTGGGAGGGTGGCCCCAGCATTTT. It yields the protein CASSLGGWPQHF. The whole variable domain, remainder taken from reference TRBV5-6 and TRBJ1-5, is DAGVTQSPTHLIKTRGQQVTLRCSPKSGHDTVSWYQQALGQGPQFIFQYYEEEERQRGNFPDRFSGHQFPNYSSELNVNALLLGDSALYLCASSLGGWPQHFGDGTRLSIL.

The chain joins TRBV5-5 to TRBJ1-1; 11 positions match TRBD1. The CDR3 is made up of 17 amino acids. Trimming cost V 1 base and J 0 bases; bases outside gene matches: 5. Germline V lookup: CDR1 SGHKS, CDR2 YYEKEE (reference sequence). CDR3 loop: CASSLTKDRGLNTEAFF. The DNA of the CDR3 is TGTGCCAGCAGCTTGACAAAGGACAGGGGGCTGAACACTGAAGCTTTCTTT.

The chain employs TRBV6-6 and TRBJ2-2, with a tentative D call TRBD2 (7 bases). CDR1 is MNHNY and CDR2 is SVGAGI in the germline V gene (reference sequence). V was clipped by 8 bases and J by 5 bases, with 15 bases between them. The CDR3 is 14 residues long. In nucleotides, the CDR3 is TGTGCCAGCCGGGGGGCCTCGGGGACCGGGGAGCTGTTTTTT. Its protein product is CASRGASGTGELFF.

The chain links TRBV2 to TRBJ1-5; D is uncertain. The ends were cut back, 1 base at V and 6 bases at J, with 7 bases in the middle. CDR3 length: 13 residues. The germline gives CDR1 SNHLY, CDR2 FYNNEI. The CDR3 reads CASSEGGGQPQHF. The CDR3 bases are TGTGCCAGCAGTGAAGGGGGAGGTCAGCCCCAGCATTTT.

The chain is built from TRBV29-1 and TRBJ1-3; no reliable D call. The germline gives CDR1 SQVTM, CDR2 ANQGSEA. The V end lost 3 bases, the J end lost 0 bases, and 6 bases lay between the germline ends. This CDR3 has 13 amino acids. DNA for the CDR3: TGCAGCGTTGAGCGGCTCTCTGGAAACACCATATATTTT. Residues: CSVERLSGNTIYF.